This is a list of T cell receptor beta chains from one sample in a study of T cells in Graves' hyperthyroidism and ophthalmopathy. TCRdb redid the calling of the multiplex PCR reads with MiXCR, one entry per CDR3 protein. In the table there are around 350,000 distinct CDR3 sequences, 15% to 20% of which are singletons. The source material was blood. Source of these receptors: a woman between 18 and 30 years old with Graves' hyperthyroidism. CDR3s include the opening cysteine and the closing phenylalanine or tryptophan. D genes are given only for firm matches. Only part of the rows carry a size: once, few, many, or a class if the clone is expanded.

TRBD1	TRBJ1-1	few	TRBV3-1	TGTGCCAGCAGCCTCTCGGCAGGGGGCGCTGAAGCTTTCTTT	CASSLSAGGAEAFF
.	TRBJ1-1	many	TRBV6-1	TGTGCCAGCAGTGAAGCCCGCCGGGAGCTAAAGGGAGCTTTCTTT	CASSEARRELKGAFF
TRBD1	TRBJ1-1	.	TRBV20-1	TGCAGTGCTACCGGACAGGGGATCGTCACTGAAGCTTTCTTT	CSATGQGIVTEAFF
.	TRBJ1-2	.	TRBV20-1	TGCAGTGCTAGCGAGAATATCTATGGCTACACCTTC	CSASENIYGYTF
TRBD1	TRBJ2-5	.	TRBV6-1	TGTGCCAGCAGCCGGGACAGGGTTGAGACCCAGTACTTC	CASSRDRVETQYF
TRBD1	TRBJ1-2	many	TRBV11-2	TGTGCCAGCAGCCCCTTTGGAGGACAGGGGGGCTATGGCTACACCTTC	CASSPFGGQGGYGYTF
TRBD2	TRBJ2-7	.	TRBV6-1	TGTGCCAGCAGTGCTCTAGCGGGGGGGGCGGACGAGCAGTACTTC	CASSALAGGADEQYF
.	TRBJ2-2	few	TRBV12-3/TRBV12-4	TGTGCCAGCAGTTTTAGCCCAGGAGGGAGAGACACCGGGGAGCTGTTTTTT	CASSFSPGGRDTGELFF
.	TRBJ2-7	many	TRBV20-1	TGCAGTGCGAGACGTCCCGGAGTCTACGAGCAGTACTTC	CSARRPGVYEQYF
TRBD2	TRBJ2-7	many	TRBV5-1	TGCGCCAGCAGCAACTTAGCGGGGGGCTACCTCTACGAGCAGTACTTC	CASSNLAGGYLYEQYF
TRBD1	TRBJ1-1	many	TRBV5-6	TGTGCCAGCAGCTTACCGGGACAGGGGACGAACACTGAAGCTTTCTTT	CASSLPGQGTNTEAFF
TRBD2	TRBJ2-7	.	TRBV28	TGTGCCAGCAGTTCGAACCCCGGACTAGCGGGGGGGGGCTACGAGCAGTACTTC	CASSSNPGLAGGGYEQYF
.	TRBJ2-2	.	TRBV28	TGTGCCACCAACCAACCGGGCAGGGGTTTCCCCGGGGAGCTGTTTTTT	CATNQPGRGFPGELFF
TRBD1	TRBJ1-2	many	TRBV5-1	TGCGCCAGCAGCTTGGACGGACAGGTTTATGGCTACACCTTC	CASSLDGQVYGYTF
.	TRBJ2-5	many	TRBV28	TGTGCCAGCAGCTCCCCCAGGGGGCTAGCGGGTAGGGCCCAGTACTTC	CASSSPRGLAGRAQYF
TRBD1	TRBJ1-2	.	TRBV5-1	TGCGCCAACAGCGAACTCGACAGGGCCTATGGCTACACCTTC	CANSELDRAYGYTF
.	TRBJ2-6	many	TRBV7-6	TGTGCCAGCAGCGCCCTAACCTCGGGACGGACCTCTGGGGCCAACGTCCTGACTTTC	CASSALTSGRTSGANVLTF
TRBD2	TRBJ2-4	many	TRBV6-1	TGTGCCAGCAGTCCACGACTAGCGGGGACCTCTTTAGCCAAAAACATTAAGTACTTC	CASSPRLAGTSLAKNIKYF
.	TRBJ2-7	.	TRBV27	TGTGCCAGCAGTTTCAAAAGCTCCTACGAGCAGTACTTC	CASSFKSSYEQYF
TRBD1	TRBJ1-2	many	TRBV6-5	TGTGCCAGCACCGAACAGGGGTATGGCTACACCTTC	CASTEQGYGYTF
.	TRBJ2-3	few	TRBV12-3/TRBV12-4	TGTGCCAGCAGTTTAAGGACTACCGGGGCGGATACGCAGTATTTT	CASSLRTTGADTQYF
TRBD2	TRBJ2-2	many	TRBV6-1	TGTGCCAGCAGCCCCGGGAGCGGGGGGGCCGGGGAGCTGCTTTTT	CASSPGSGGAGELLF
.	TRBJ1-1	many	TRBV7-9	TGTGCCAGCAGCTTAACGTTGGACGGGGAAGCTTTCTTT	CASSLTLDGEAFF
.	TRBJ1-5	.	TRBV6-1	TGTGCCAGCACCTCATGGGGCGGAGAGAATCAGCCCCAGCATTTT	CASTSWGGENQPQHF
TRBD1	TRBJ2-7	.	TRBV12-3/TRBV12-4	TGTGCCAGCAGTTCCCGGGACAGGACCACCTACGAGCAGTACTTC	CASSSRDRTTYEQYF
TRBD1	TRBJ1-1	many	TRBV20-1	TGCAGTGCAAGAAAGACAGGGGAGAACACTGAAGCTTTCTTT	CSARKTGENTEAFF
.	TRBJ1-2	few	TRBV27	TGTGCCAGCAGTTTATCTAGGGGAGCCGAGGTATATGGCTACACCTTC	CASSLSRGAEVYGYTF
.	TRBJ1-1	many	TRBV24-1	TGTGCCACCAGTGATGGACCTAACACTGAAGCTTTCTTT	CATSDGPNTEAFF
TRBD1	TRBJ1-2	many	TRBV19	TGTGCCAGTAACCGGGACAGCAATCTTAACTATGGCTACACCTTC	CASNRDSNLNYGYTF
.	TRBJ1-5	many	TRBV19	TGTGCCAGTAGTCCCCGGGAGGGCGATCAGCCCCAGCATTTT	CASSPREGDQPQHF
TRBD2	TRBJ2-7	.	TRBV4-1	TGCGCCAGCAGCCAGGCTAGCGGGGGGTTCTCCTACGAGCAGTACTTC	CASSQASGGFSYEQYF
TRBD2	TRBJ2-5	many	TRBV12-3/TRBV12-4	TGTGCCAGCAAGAGCGGGGGGCCTCAGACCCAGTACTTC	CASKSGGPQTQYF
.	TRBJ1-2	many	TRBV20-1	TGCAGTGCTACAGAGACTACAGGGAACTATGGCTACACCTTC	CSATETTGNYGYTF
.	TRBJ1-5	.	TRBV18	TGTGCCAGCTCAGGACAGCCTGAGAGCAATCAGCCCCAGCATTTT	CASSGQPESNQPQHF
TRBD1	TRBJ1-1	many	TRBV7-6	TGTGCCAGCAGCTTAGCCCCGGGACAGGGGGGCCCAGAAACTTTCTTT	CASSLAPGQGGPETFF
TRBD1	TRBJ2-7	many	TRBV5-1	TGCGCCAGCAGCTCGACAGGGTTCAACGAGCAGTACTTC	CASSSTGFNEQYF
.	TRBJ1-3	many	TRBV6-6	TGTGCCAGCAGGACGGGACTAAGGTCCAGGGGCCTCTCTGGAAACACCATATATTTT	CASRTGLRSRGLSGNTIYF
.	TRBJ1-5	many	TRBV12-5	TGTGCTAGTGGTTTGACAGGGAATCAGCCCCAGCATTTT	CASGLTGNQPQHF
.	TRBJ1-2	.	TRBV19	TGTGCCAGTACCCGGGGCGGACACGATGGCTACACCTTC	CASTRGGHDGYTF
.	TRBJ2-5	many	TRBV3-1	TGTGCCAGCAGCCCCCGAGCCGAGACGGGGACCCAGTACTTC	CASSPRAETGTQYF
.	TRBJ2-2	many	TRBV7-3	TGTGCCAGCAGCCGAGATAATCCGAACACCGGGGAGCTGTTTTTT	CASSRDNPNTGELFF
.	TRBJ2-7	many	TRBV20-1	TGCAGTGCCAGTAAACCCATGGGCTACGAGCAGTACTTC	CSASKPMGYEQYF
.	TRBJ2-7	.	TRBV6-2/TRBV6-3	TGTGCCAGCAGTTACGAGGCAGGGGAGTACGAGCAGTACTTC	CASSYEAGEYEQYF
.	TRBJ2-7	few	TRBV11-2	TGTGCCAGCAGTCGCGGGGGCCACGAGCAGTACTTC	CASSRGGHEQYF
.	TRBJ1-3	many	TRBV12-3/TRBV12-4	TGTGCCGGAAGGACAAGGTCAGGGGACACCATATATTTT	CAGRTRSGDTIYF